Listed below are T cell receptor beta chains from one sample, sequenced in a study of T-cell memory formation after mild COVID-19. TCRdb redid the calling of the 5' RACE reads with MiXCR, one entry per CDR3 protein. The profile shows approximately 400,000 distinct CDR3 sequences, more than 20% of them singletons. The sample taken for sequencing was PBMCs or a T cell subset sorted from them (not recorded which). Receptors were obtained from an adult woman who had mild COVID-19 (a few samples of this study predate the infection). Cell type and time point are not known. Each CDR3 is given with its conserved first and last residue. A D gene is named only where the DNA matches it firmly. For some rows the clone size is stated as once, few or many, or as a class when expanded; others skip it.

size: many
D: TRBD1
V: TRBV7-2
J: TRBJ1-1
CDR3: CASSPGGATEAFF
DNA: TGTGCCAGCAGCCCAGGGGGCGCGACTGAAGCTTTCTTT

size: few
D: -
V: TRBV5-1
J: TRBJ1-4
CDR3: CASSLTGQDEKLFF
DNA: TGCGCCAGCAGCTTGACAGGGCAGGATGAAAAACTGTTTTTT

size: -
D: -
V: TRBV5-1
J: TRBJ2-2
CDR3: CASSLDTPTNTGELFF
DNA: TGCGCCAGCAGCTTAGACACCCCAACGAACACCGGGGAGCTGTTTTTT

size: many
D: TRBD1
V: TRBV5-1
J: TRBJ2-7
CDR3: CASSPGQGGEQYF
DNA: TGCGCCAGCAGCCCTGGACAGGGAGGTGAGCAGTACTTC

size: -
D: -
V: TRBV6-6
J: TRBJ1-2
CDR3: CASSYSKFGGGNGYTF
DNA: TGTGCCAGCAGTTACTCGAAATTTGGGGGCGGAAATGGCTACACCTTC

size: -
D: -
V: TRBV20-1
J: TRBJ2-7
CDR3: CSARGRLAYEQYF
DNA: TGCAGTGCTAGAGGACGTCTGGCCTACGAGCAGTACTTC

size: few
D: TRBD1
V: TRBV27
J: TRBJ2-6
CDR3: CASSLRGTGPYSGANVLTF
DNA: TGTGCCAGCAGTTTAAGAGGGACAGGGCCCTACTCTGGGGCCAACGTCCTGACTTTC

size: -
D: -
V: TRBV29-1
J: TRBJ1-2
CDR3: CSVAKGPYGYTF
DNA: TGCAGCGTTGCTAAGGGTCCCTATGGCTACACCTTC

size: -
D: TRBD2
V: TRBV20-1
J: TRBJ2-1
CDR3: CSASGGSSDEQFF
DNA: TGCAGTGCTAGCGGCGGGAGTAGCGATGAGCAGTTCTTC

size: few
D: -
V: TRBV9
J: TRBJ2-2
CDR3: CASSVASFGATGELFF
DNA: TGTGCCAGCAGCGTAGCTTCTTTTGGGGCTACCGGGGAGCTGTTTTTT

size: -
D: TRBD2
V: TRBV25-1
J: TRBJ2-1
CDR3: CASWGGSKFF
DNA: TGTGCCTCCTGGGGGGGGTCGAAGTTCTTC

size: many
D: TRBD2
V: TRBV4-2
J: TRBJ2-5
CDR3: CASSQGLAGETQYF
DNA: TGTGCCAGCAGCCAAGGACTAGCGGGAGAGACCCAGTACTTC

size: -
D: TRBD1
V: TRBV5-1
J: TRBJ1-1
CDR3: CASSPVQGGNTEAFF
DNA: TGCGCCAGCAGCCCGGTACAGGGGGGAAACACTGAAGCTTTCTTT

size: -
D: TRBD1
V: TRBV20-1
J: TRBJ2-7
CDR3: CSARHRRDRLSYEQYF
DNA: TGCAGTGCTAGACATCGCCGGGACAGACTATCCTACGAGCAGTACTTC

size: -
D: -
V: TRBV30
J: TRBJ1-1
CDR3: CAWSIAGRGDTEAFF
DNA: TGTGCCTGGAGTATCGCAGGGCGGGGGGACACTGAAGCTTTCTTT

size: -
D: -
V: TRBV3-1
J: TRBJ2-5
CDR3: CASSQESEWTSKETQYF
DNA: TGTGCCAGCAGCCAAGAATCAGAGTGGACGTCTAAAGAGACCCAGTACTTC

size: -
D: -
V: TRBV7-9
J: TRBJ1-5
CDR3: CASSYGQYSNQPQHF
DNA: TGTGCCAGCAGTTATGGACAGTATAGCAATCAGCCCCAGCATTTT

size: -
D: TRBD2
V: TRBV27
J: TRBJ2-1
CDR3: CASSLRNLAGVMNEQFF
DNA: TGTGCCAGCAGTTTGAGAAACCTAGCGGGAGTAATGAATGAGCAGTTCTTC

size: few
D: -
V: TRBV29-1
J: TRBJ2-3
CDR3: CSVEGDITDTQYF
DNA: TGCAGCGTTGAGGGGGACATCACAGATACGCAGTATTTT

size: -
D: -
V: TRBV6-6
J: TRBJ2-7
CDR3: CASSPYGTGIAYEQYF
DNA: TGTGCCAGCAGTCCCTACGGCACGGGCATCGCCTACGAGCAGTACTTC

size: once
D: TRBD2
V: TRBV24-1
J: TRBJ2-3
CDR3: CATSQREHTDTQYF
DNA: TGTGCCACCAGTCAGCGGGAACATACAGATACGCAGTATTTT

size: many
D: -
V: TRBV29-1
J: TRBJ2-5
CDR3: CSVEDDEETQYF
DNA: TGCAGCGTTGAAGACGATGAAGAGACCCAGTACTTC

size: -
D: -
V: TRBV27
J: TRBJ2-1
CDR3: CASSSAVYNEQFF
DNA: TGTGCCAGCAGTTCGGCGGTCTACAATGAGCAGTTCTTC

size: -
D: -
V: TRBV6-5
J: TRBJ1-2
CDR3: CASSYSVGDEANYGYTF
DNA: TGTGCCAGCAGTTACTCAGTAGGGGATGAAGCTAACTATGGCTACACCTTC

size: -
D: TRBD1
V: TRBV5-1
J: TRBJ1-1
CDR3: CASGKGGADTEAFF
DNA: TGCGCCAGCGGCAAAGGGGGCGCAGATACTGAAGCTTTCTTT

size: -
D: -
V: TRBV7-9
J: TRBJ2-1
CDR3: CASSLRGQGNGYNEQFF
DNA: TGTGCCAGCAGCTTACGGGGCCAGGGAAATGGGTACAATGAGCAGTTCTTC

size: -
D: -
V: TRBV11-3
J: TRBJ2-1
CDR3: CASSSGESSYNEQFF
DNA: TGTGCCAGCAGCTCCGGGGAGAGCTCCTACAATGAGCAGTTCTTC

size: -
D: TRBD2
V: TRBV25-1
J: TRBJ2-5
CDR3: CASSKSGGQGKTQYF
DNA: TGTGCCAGCAGTAAGAGCGGGGGCCAGGGGAAGACCCAGTACTTC

size: -
D: -
V: TRBV9
J: TRBJ2-1
CDR3: CASSVVGGLWDEQFF
DNA: TGTGCCAGCAGCGTGGTAGGGGGGCTCTGGGATGAGCAGTTCTTC

size: -
D: TRBD1
V: TRBV7-9
J: TRBJ1-5
CDR3: CASSFGTGGFHQPQHF
DNA: TGTGCCAGCAGCTTTGGGACAGGGGGCTTTCATCAGCCCCAGCATTTT

size: -
D: TRBD1
V: TRBV12-3/TRBV12-4
J: TRBJ2-7
CDR3: CASSLDPDRGGSYEQYF
DNA: TGTGCCAGCAGTTTAGACCCCGACAGGGGAGGATCGTACGAGCAGTACTTC

size: -
D: -
V: TRBV7-9
J: TRBJ1-1
CDR3: CASSLRDTEAFF
DNA: TGTGCCAGCAGCCTCAGGGACACTGAAGCTTTCTTT

size: -
D: TRBD1
V: TRBV18
J: TRBJ1-1
CDR3: CASSPRQGTMNTEAFF
DNA: TGTGCCAGCTCACCGCGACAGGGGACAATGAACACTGAAGCTTTCTTT

size: few
D: -
V: TRBV11-2
J: TRBJ2-1
CDR3: CASSSYPGGSYNEQFF
DNA: TGTGCCAGCAGCTCCTACCCTGGGGGCTCCTACAATGAGCAGTTCTTC

size: many
D: -
V: TRBV7-6
J: TRBJ2-7
CDR3: CASSSLKGYEQYF
DNA: TGTGCCAGCAGCTCCTTAAAGGGGTACGAGCAGTACTTC

size: -
D: -
V: TRBV5-4
J: TRBJ2-7
CDR3: CASSLGQGWVEQYF
DNA: TGTGCCAGCAGCTTGGGACAAGGTTGGGTCGAGCAGTACTTC

size: few
D: TRBD1
V: TRBV29-1
J: TRBJ1-1
CDR3: CSVERTGSTEAFF
DNA: TGCAGCGTTGAAAGGACAGGGAGCACTGAAGCTTTCTTT

size: few
D: -
V: TRBV19
J: TRBJ2-4
CDR3: CASSIGYQAKNIQYF
DNA: TGTGCCAGTAGTATAGGGTATCAGGCCAAAAACATTCAGTACTTC

size: -
D: TRBD1
V: TRBV12-3/TRBV12-4
J: TRBJ1-1
CDR3: CASRPTGGSDTEAFF
DNA: TGTGCCAGCAGGCCGACAGGGGGCTCGGACACTGAAGCTTTCTTT

size: many
D: -
V: TRBV20-1
J: TRBJ1-6
CDR3: CSASNPYQGVGNSPLHF
DNA: TGCAGTGCTAGCAACCCCTACCAGGGAGTGGGGAATTCACCCCTCCACTTT

size: -
D: -
V: TRBV7-9
J: TRBJ2-7
CDR3: CASSLGGPGRGDYEQYF
DNA: TGTGCCAGCAGCTTAGGGGGTCCGGGACGCGGGGACTACGAGCAGTACTTC

size: few
D: -
V: TRBV12-3/TRBV12-4
J: TRBJ1-1
CDR3: CASSLSGFRNAAFF
DNA: TGTGCCAGCAGTTTATCGGGTTTTAGGAATGCGGCTTTCTTT

size: -
D: TRBD1
V: TRBV5-1
J: TRBJ2-7
CDR3: CASSLEDRGIYEQYF
DNA: TGCGCCAGCAGCTTGGAGGACAGGGGAATCTACGAGCAGTACTTC

size: few
D: -
V: TRBV5-1
J: TRBJ1-1
CDR3: CASSLNPMIEAFF
DNA: TGCGCCAGCAGCTTGAATCCGATGATTGAAGCTTTCTTT

size: -
D: TRBD2
V: TRBV5-1
J: TRBJ2-2
CDR3: CASSYRLAGATGELFF
DNA: TGCGCCAGCAGCTATAGACTAGCGGGAGCCACCGGGGAGCTGTTTTTT

size: -
D: -
V: TRBV29-1
J: TRBJ1-5
CDR3: CSVGRDNQPQHF
DNA: TGCAGCGTTGGCAGGGACAATCAGCCCCAGCATTTT

size: -
D: -
V: TRBV30
J: TRBJ1-4
CDR3: CAWSVKEPKLFF
DNA: TGTGCCTGGAGTGTAAAGGAACCGAAACTGTTTTTT

size: -
D: -
V: TRBV3-1
J: TRBJ2-6
CDR3: CASSQGRSGANVLTF
DNA: TGTGCCAGCAGCCAAGGCCGTTCTGGGGCCAACGTCCTGACTTTC

size: few
D: TRBD1
V: TRBV5-1
J: TRBJ2-2
CDR3: CASSRQGQGNTGELFF
DNA: TGCGCCAGCAGCCGGCAGGGACAGGGGAACACCGGGGAGCTGTTTTTT